Described below is a single T cell receptor (beta chain) sequence and its context. The sample is drawn from a study of blood T cell repertoires in COVID-19. Study in general: The origin of the acute and convalescent COVID-19 samples was the United States, Italy and Spain. T cells, B-cell-depleted T cells, or PBMCs provided the cDNA or gDNA that served as material.

Sequenced by immunoSEQ multiplex PCR; TCRdb stores in-frame clones only, minus some. The sample includes about 210,000 clones, less than 90% seen only once; the top ten take under 12%. This TCR was sampled from a woman of 80 years or more with COVID-19, enrolled during active disease. Sequences were obtained from peripheral blood.

The CDR3 DNA sequence: TGTGCCAGCAGCCCCAGGGCCCTAAGCTCTGGAAACACCATATATTTT. As protein: CASSPRALSSGNTIYF. The chain joins TRBV21-1 to TRBJ1-3; the table's TRBD1 call for D was not verified on the DNA. TRBV21-1 is a documented pseudogene. The CDR3 extends over 16 amino acids.